The 9 T cell receptor beta chains in this list originate from one sample, sequenced in a study of T cells in Graves' hyperthyroidism and ophthalmopathy. The investigators amplified TCR beta CDR3 regions from RNA transcripts. A set of HTBI primers served as the primers for a first-round RT-PCR of the TCR CDR3. In TCRdb, the multiplex PCR reads were re-called with MiXCR into one record per CDR3 protein. The data contain roughly 160,000 distinct CDR3 sequences, over 7.5% of them singletons. Sequenced: blood. Source of these receptors: a woman under 30 with Graves' hyperthyroidism that later progressed to Graves' ophthalmopathy.

At least ten counts were recorded for this clonotype. The chain recombines TRBV7-9 with TRBJ2-1; 7 bases fit TRBD2. The CDR3 length is 17 residues. From germline, CDR1 is SEHNR and CDR2 FQNEAQ (reference sequence). J gave up 12 bases and V 5 bases, and 22 bases lay outside the gene matches. The CDR3 DNA reads as TGTGCCAGCAGCCGATTAAATAATGAAGGACTAGTCCCTAGGCAGTTCTTC. Translated: CASSRLNNEGLVPRQFF. Filled out from reference TRBV7-9 and TRBJ2-1, the complete variable domain reads DTGVSQNPRHKITKRGQNVTFRCDPISEHNRLYWYRQTLGQGPEFLTYFQNEAQLEKSRLLSDRFSAERPKGSFSTLEIQRTEQGDSAMYLCASSRLNNEGLVPRQFFGPGTRLTVL.

This chain joins TRBV25-1 and TRBJ2-2, with 9 nucleotides matching TRBD1. Unmatched junction bases numbered 5, after V lost 7 bases and J lost 2 bases. The germline gives CDR1 MGHDK, CDR2 SYGVNS. The CDR3 totals 15 residues. CDR3 in DNA: TGTGCCAGCACCTGGACAGGGGTAAACACCGGGGAGCTGTTTTTT. Translated, it gives CASTWTGVNTGELFF.

This clonotype was picked up a small number of times. The rearrangement links TRBV6-7 to TRBJ1-1; the match to TRBD1 covers 9 bases. Being an ORF, TRBV6-7 has a function that is uncertain. The V and J ends lost 7 bases and 2 bases, in that order; junction bases with no gene match: 11. The length of the CDR3 is 16 residues. The CDR3 here is CASIPGQGSVNTEAFF. The CDR3 nucleotides are TGTGCCAGCATTCCGGGACAGGGTTCTGTTAACACTGAAGCTTTCTTT.

This clonotype was counted many times. This chain joins TRBV7-9 and TRBJ1-1; perhaps TRBD1 as D (5 bases). The CDR3 length is 14 residues. The V gene lost 2 bases and the J gene lost 1 base, with 8 bases spanning the gap. Germline V gene lookup returns CDR1 SEHNR and CDR2 FQNEAQ (reference sequence). CDR3 coding DNA: TGTGCCAGCAGCTTATCTGGGGCGAACACTGAAGCTTTCTTT. Its protein is CASSLSGANTEAFF.

In its sample, this clonotype was seen many times. The chain employs TRBV20-1 and TRBJ1-2, with no clear D. Deletions cut 0 bases from V and 4 bases from J, with 12 bases between. The CDR3 loop spans 14 amino acids. Germline assignment: CDR1 DFQATT and CDR2 SNEGSKA (reference sequence). The CDR3 DNA is TGCAGTGCTAGAGATACCAGTTATGGCTATGGCTACACCTTC. This gives the protein CSARDTSYGYGYTF.

This clonotype was counted a few times. The V gene is TRBV4-1, the J gene TRBJ2-1, with D tentatively TRBD1 or TRBD2 (5 bases each). Germline V CDR1 and CDR2: MGHRA, YSYEKL. The length of the CDR3 is 17 residues. The V and J ends lost 0 bases and 5 bases respectively, with 17 bases between them. The CDR3 loop reads CASSQDWIRGDNNEQFF. Here the CDR3 DNA reads TGCGCCAGCAGCCAAGATTGGATTCGGGGCGATAACAATGAGCAGTTCTTC.

This clonotype appeared many times. This sequence joins TRBV24-1 and TRBJ2-2; no clear D gene. Germline assignment: CDR1 KGHDR and CDR2 SFDVKD. The CDR3 runs to 12 residues. Trimming cost V 7 bases and J 3 bases, with 5 bases left between them. CDR3 coding DNA: TGTGCCACCAGGGGTTACACCGGGGAGCTGTTTTTT. It is translated as CATRGYTGELFF.

This clonotype was picked up many times. The V and J genes are TRBV3-1 and TRBJ2-7, with 7 positions matching TRBD1. The CDR3 loop spans 13 amino acids. Germline lookup yields CDR1 LGHDT and CDR2 YNNKEL (reference sequence). Trimming took 3 bases from V and 5 from J; bases not matched to a gene: 4. CDR3 amino acids: CASSHHTGDEQYF. The CDR3 DNA is TGTGCCAGCAGCCATCATACAGGGGACGAGCAGTACTTC.

This clonotype was seen repeatedly, ten times or more. The chain carries TRBV27 and TRBJ1-6, with 8 bases aligning to TRBD1. From germline, CDR1 is MNHEY and CDR2 SMNVEV (reference sequence). The CDR3 length is 16 residues. V gave up 3 bases and J gave up 6 bases; unmatched junction bases: 7. CDR3 protein: CASSLNQGASNSPLHF. Written as DNA, the CDR3 is TGTGCCAGCAGTTTGAATCAGGGGGCGAGTAATTCACCCCTCCACTTT.